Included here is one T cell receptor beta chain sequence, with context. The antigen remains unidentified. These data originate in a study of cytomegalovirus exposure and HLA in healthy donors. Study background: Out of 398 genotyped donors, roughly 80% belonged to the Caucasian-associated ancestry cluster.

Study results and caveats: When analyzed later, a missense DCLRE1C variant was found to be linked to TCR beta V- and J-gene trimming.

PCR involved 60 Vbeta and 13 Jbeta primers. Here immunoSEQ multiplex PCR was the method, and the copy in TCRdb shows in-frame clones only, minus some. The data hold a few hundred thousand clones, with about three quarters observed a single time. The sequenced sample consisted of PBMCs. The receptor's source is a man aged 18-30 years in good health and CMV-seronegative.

CDR3 bases: TGTGCCAGCAGTGATTTGCGGGAGAACACCGGGGAGCTGTTTTTT. As protein: CASSDLRENTGELFF. This chain uses TRBV2 with TRBJ2-2; possible D gene TRBD2, 6 bases. Germline V lookup: CDR1 SNHLY, CDR2 FYNNEI. The CDR3 covers 15 residues. Trimming took off 3 bases at V and 1 base at J, with 9 bases between the two ends.